A selection of T cell receptor beta chains follows, all from one sample in a study of shared clonotypes between healthy human individuals. Some clones are missing from TCRdb's copy, which holds only in-frame ones; the method was immunoSEQ multiplex PCR. The repertoire holds around 1.9 million clones, with 90% to 95% as singletons. Source material: naive CD8+ T cells from PBMCs. The receptors were gathered from a man aged 18 to 30 in good health. Some clones in this sample may be carry-over from other donors' samples. Both conserved end residues are part of each CDR3. A D gene is named only where the DNA matches it firmly. Some rows mark clone size as missing; the rest say once, few, many or name a class of expanded clone.

size	D	V	J	CDR3	DNA
once	NA	TRBV9	TRBJ2-2	CASSVASKVTGELFF	TGTGCCAGCAGCGTAGCTTCGAAGGTCACCGGGGAGCTGTTTTTT
NA	NA	TRBV6-1	TRBJ1-5	CASSAGRLNQPQHF	TGTGCCAGCAGCGCAGGGAGGCTGAATCAGCCCCAGCATTTT
NA	NA	TRBV11-2	TRBJ2-1	CASSFPRAEGSSSYNEQFF	TGTGCCAGCAGCTTTCCAAGGGCGGAGGGGAGTAGTAGCTACAATGAGCAGTTCTTC
NA	TRBD2	TRBV27	TRBJ2-3	CASSFGTSGTDTQYF	TGTGCCAGCAGTTTCGGGACTAGCGGCACAGATACGCAGTATTTT
NA	NA	TRBV27	TRBJ2-7	CASARGAGKQYF	TGTGCCAGCGCCCGGGGGGCTGGGAAGCAGTACTTC
NA	NA	TRBV5-4	TRBJ2-7	CASSRRGLGGEQYF	TGTGCCAGCAGTAGGAGGGGTTTAGGTGGAGAGCAGTACTTC
once	TRBD2	TRBV7-9	TRBJ2-3	CASSLRLAGDTDTQYF	TGTGCCAGCAGCTTAAGGCTAGCGGGAGACACAGATACGCAGTATTTT
once	NA	TRBV9	TRBJ2-5	CASSVGTSSQETQYF	TGTGCCAGCAGCGTAGGGACTTCTTCACAAGAGACCCAGTACTTC
NA	NA	TRBV7-2	TRBJ2-3	CASSFLGEFTDTQYF	TGTGCCAGCAGCTTTTTAGGGGAATTCACAGATACGCAGTATTTT
NA	NA	TRBV12-5	TRBJ2-1	CASGLGGGAVNNEQFF	TGTGCTAGTGGGCTGGGTGGTGGTGCGGTGAACAATGAGCAGTTCTTC
NA	NA	TRBV9	TRBJ2-6	CASSPHPPGGLGVSGANVLTF	TGTGCCAGCAGCCCACACCCCCCCGGGGGCCTCGGGGTGTCTGGGGCCAACGTCCTGACTTTC
NA	NA	TRBV9	TRBJ2-2	CASSVENSLTGELFF	TGTGCCAGCAGCGTAGAGAATAGCCTCACCGGGGAGCTGTTTTTT
NA	NA	TRBV7-9	TRBJ2-5	CASSLALVAVKETQYF	TGTGCCAGCAGCTTAGCGCTGGTAGCGGTGAAAGAGACCCAGTACTTC
once	NA	TRBV7-8	TRBJ1-5	CASSLLQNQPQHF	TGTGCCAGCAGCTTACTCCAGAATCAGCCCCAGCATTTT
NA	NA	TRBV7-6	TRBJ2-7	CASSSGVEQYF	TGTGCCAGCAGCTCAGGGGTCGAGCAGTACTTC
NA	NA	TRBV5-5	TRBJ2-7	CASSWTDHEQYF	TGTGCCAGCAGCTGGACAGACCACGAGCAGTACTTC
once	NA	TRBV9	TRBJ2-2	CASSAGGLGAGELFF	TGTGCCAGCAGCGCAGGGGGACTGGGTGCCGGGGAGCTGTTTTTT
NA	TRBD2	TRBV9	TRBJ2-3	CASSVGASGSADTQYF	TGTGCCAGCAGCGTAGGGGCTAGCGGGAGCGCAGATACGCAGTATTTT
few	NA	TRBV9	TRBJ1-2	CASSVGQDYGYTF	TGTGCCAGCAGCGTAGGACAGGACTATGGCTACACCTTC
NA	NA	TRBV5-6	TRBJ2-7	CASSGDSRYEQYF	TGTGCCAGCAGCGGAGACAGTCGCTACGAGCAGTACTTC
NA	NA	TRBV6-1	TRBJ2-3	CASSAPGANTDTQYF	TGTGCCAGCAGTGCCCCGGGGGCGAACACAGATACGCAGTATTTT
NA	NA	TRBV9	TRBJ1-1	CASSVAEWGTEAFF	TGTGCCAGCAGCGTAGCAGAATGGGGGACTGAAGCTTTCTTT
NA	NA	TRBV5-6	TRBJ1-2	CASSLGDIEHTF	TGTGCCAGCAGCTTGGGCGACATCGAACACACCTTC
NA	NA	TRBV6-5	TRBJ2-7	CASSYFGGGGYEQYF	TGTGCCAGCAGTTACTTTGGAGGGGGCGGCTACGAGCAGTACTTC
once	NA	TRBV28	TRBJ2-7	CASSLWQGNEQYF	TGTGCCAGCAGTTTATGGCAGGGGAACGAGCAGTACTTC
NA	TRBD2	TRBV11-2	TRBJ2-2	CASSLGRGINTGELFF	TGTGCCAGCAGCTTAGGGCGGGGGATAAACACCGGGGAGCTGTTTTTT
NA	NA	TRBV15	TRBJ2-7	CATSDSPGSTEAYEQYF	TGTGCCACCAGCGACTCCCCCGGATCTACAGAAGCCTACGAGCAGTACTTC
NA	TRBD2	TRBV7-2	TRBJ2-5	CASSGGLAGGETQYF	TGTGCCAGCAGCGGTGGACTAGCGGGAGGAGAGACCCAGTACTTC
NA	TRBD2	TRBV2	TRBJ2-4	CASRLAGGPRDIQYF	TGTGCCAGCAGATTAGCGGGAGGGCCTAGGGACATTCAGTACTTC
NA	NA	TRBV28	TRBJ1-3	CASSFQGSGNTIYF	TGTGCCAGCAGTTTCCAAGGATCTGGAAACACCATATATTTT
NA	NA	TRBV11-2	TRBJ2-5	CASSLSLSYQETQYF	TGTGCCAGCAGCTTATCCCTCAGCTACCAAGAGACCCAGTACTTC
NA	NA	TRBV6-1	TRBJ2-7	CASSENGGTYEQYF	TGTGCCAGCAGTGAAAACGGCGGCACCTACGAGCAGTACTTC
NA	TRBD2	TRBV29-1	TRBJ2-3	CSVKRTSGRTDTQYF	TGCAGCGTGAAGAGGACTAGCGGGAGAACAGATACGCAGTATTTT
NA	NA	TRBV28	TRBJ2-1	CASSLGGGVEQFF	TGTGCCAGCAGCTTGGGGGGCGGCGTTGAGCAGTTCTTC
NA	NA	TRBV7-9	TRBJ2-7	CASSLAVGTATYEQYF	TGTGCCAGCAGCTTAGCTGTCGGGACGGCCACCTACGAGCAGTACTTC
NA	NA	TRBV11-2	TRBJ2-7	CASSLLDTALLDEQYF	TGTGCCAGCAGCCTACTAGACACCGCCCTCCTAGACGAGCAGTACTTC
NA	TRBD1	TRBV27	TRBJ1-3	CASSSTGLAGNTIYF	TGTGCCAGCAGTTCGACAGGGCTAGCTGGAAACACCATATATTTT
NA	NA	TRBV6-1	TRBJ2-1	CASSAPRGEQFF	TGTGCCAGCAGTGCCCCCCGAGGGGAGCAGTTCTTC
NA	TRBD2	TRBV13	TRBJ2-2	CASSELAGETGELFF	TGTGCCAGCAGCGAACTAGCGGGGGAAACCGGGGAGCTGTTTTTT
NA	NA	TRBV7-9	TRBJ2-1	CASSLRVGSYNEQFF	TGTGCCAGCAGCTTAAGAGTAGGCTCCTACAATGAGCAGTTCTTC
NA	TRBD2	TRBV9	TRBJ2-3	CASSPTSGGTDTQYF	TGTGCCAGCAGCCCGACTAGCGGGGGCACAGATACGCAGTATTTT
once	TRBD2	TRBV2	TRBJ2-3	CASRVETGLAGVWAGTDTQYF	TGTGCCAGCAGGGTTGAGACGGGACTAGCGGGAGTGTGGGCGGGCACAGATACGCAGTATTTT
NA	NA	TRBV29-1	TRBJ1-1	CSAREFATEAFF	TGCAGCGCCAGGGAATTTGCCACTGAAGCTTTCTTT
NA	TRBD1	TRBV19	TRBJ1-1	CASSIWDRGDAFF	TGTGCCAGTAGTATCTGGGACAGGGGGGACGCTTTCTTT
NA	NA	TRBV27	TRBJ2-3	CASTSRLTSTDTQYF	TGTGCCAGCACCTCCAGGTTGACTAGCACAGATACGCAGTATTTT
once	TRBD2	TRBV4-2	TRBJ2-3	CASSQVASGWELSTDTQYF	TGTGCCAGCAGCCAAGTCGCTAGCGGGTGGGAACTTAGCACAGATACGCAGTATTTT
NA	TRBD1	TRBV29-1	TRBJ2-7	CSAGTGLAYEQYF	TGCAGCGCCGGGACAGGGTTGGCCTACGAGCAGTACTTC
NA	NA	TRBV6-5	TRBJ1-5	CATSTVGQPQHF	TGTGCCACCTCCACCGTGGGACAGCCCCAGCATTTT
NA	TRBD2	TRBV5-1	TRBJ2-2	CASSRPGLAGVERGELFF	TGCGCCAGCAGCCGACCGGGACTAGCGGGGGTCGAACGCGGGGAGCTGTTTTTT
once	TRBD1	TRBV11-2	TRBJ2-7	CASSLGVRRQGEQYF	TGTGCCAGCAGCTTAGGGGTCCGAAGACAGGGCGAGCAGTACTTC
NA	NA	TRBV29-1	TRBJ1-1	CSASRGGETQAFF	TGCAGCGCTAGTCGGGGCGGGGAGACCCAAGCTTTCTTT
NA	TRBD2	TRBV5-3	TRBJ2-7	CARSLPSGYQYEQYF	TGTGCCAGAAGCTTGCCTAGCGGGTATCAGTACGAGCAGTACTTC
NA	TRBD2	TRBV11-2	TRBJ2-5	CASSSLAGGYQETQYF	TGTGCCAGCAGCTCTTTAGCGGGGGGATACCAAGAGACCCAGTACTTC
NA	TRBD1	TRBV29-1	TRBJ2-7	CSAWDREYEQYF	TGCAGCGCTTGGGACAGGGAATACGAGCAGTACTTC
once	NA	TRBV10-3	TRBJ2-1	CALASSSVGINEQFF	TGTGCCCTCGCGTCGAGTTCGGTGGGAATAAATGAGCAGTTCTTC
NA	TRBD2	TRBV5-1	TRBJ2-1	CASSDDAGGSIEQFF	TGCGCCAGCAGTGACGACGCGGGGGGTAGTATTGAGCAGTTCTTC